The clone carrying this T cell receptor (beta chain) has at least ten counts. Its specificity is not known. The CDR3 contains 15 residues. The V end lost 2 bases, the J end lost 7 bases, and 16 bases lay between the germline ends. From germline, CDR1 is SGHRS and CDR2 YFSETQ. Quantitative molecular-barcoded 5'-RACE generated the TCR beta libraries. TCRdb redid the calling of the 5' RACE reads with MiXCR, one entry per CDR3 protein. The repertoire holds around 320,000 distinct CDR3 sequences, with less than 25% as singletons. This sample is drawn from a study of CD8 T cells in ankylosing spondylitis. Regarding the study as a whole: A TCR beta motif of fewer than ten highly homologous variants appeared characteristic of ankylosing spondylitis blood.

This clonotype was obtained from a female donor with ankylosing spondylitis or in good health (not recorded which). The sequencing sample was made of blood, either unsorted or a sorted T cell fraction (not recorded which). This sequence joins TRBV5-1 and TRBJ2-1, with TRBD2 as a possible D gene (6 bases). CDR3 bases: TGCGCCAGCAGCTTAGCGGGCCCCTCGGTGAATGAGCAGTTCTTC. Its translation is CASSLAGPSVNEQFF. The full variable domain, rest sourced from reference TRBV5-1 and TRBJ2-1, is KAGVTQTPRYLIKTRGQQVTLSCSPISGHRSVSWYQQTPGQGLQFLFEYFSETQRNKGNFPGRFSGRQFSNSRSEMNVSTLELGDSALYLCASSLAGPSVNEQFFGPGTRLTVL.